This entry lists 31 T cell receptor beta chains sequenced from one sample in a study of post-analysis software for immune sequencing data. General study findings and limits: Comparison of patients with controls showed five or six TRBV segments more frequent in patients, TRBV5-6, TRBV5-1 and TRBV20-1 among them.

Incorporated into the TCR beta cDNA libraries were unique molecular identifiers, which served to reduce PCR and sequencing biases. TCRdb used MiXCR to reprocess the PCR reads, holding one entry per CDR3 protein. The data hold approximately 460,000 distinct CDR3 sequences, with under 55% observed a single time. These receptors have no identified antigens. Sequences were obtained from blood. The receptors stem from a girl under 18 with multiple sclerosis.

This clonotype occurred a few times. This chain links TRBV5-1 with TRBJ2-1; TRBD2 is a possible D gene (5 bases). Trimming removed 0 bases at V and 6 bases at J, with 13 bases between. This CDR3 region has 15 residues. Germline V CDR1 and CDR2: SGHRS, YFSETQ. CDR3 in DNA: TGCGCCAGCAGCTTGGCACTAGGGATGTTCAATGAGCAGTTCTTC. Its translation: CASSLALGMFNEQFF.

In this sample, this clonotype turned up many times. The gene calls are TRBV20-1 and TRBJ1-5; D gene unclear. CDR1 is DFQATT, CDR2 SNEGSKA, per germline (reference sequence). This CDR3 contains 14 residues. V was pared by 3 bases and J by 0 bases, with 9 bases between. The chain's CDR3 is CSASWTVSNQPQHF. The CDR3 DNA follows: TGCAGTGCTAGCTGGACGGTTAGCAATCAGCCCCAGCATTTT.

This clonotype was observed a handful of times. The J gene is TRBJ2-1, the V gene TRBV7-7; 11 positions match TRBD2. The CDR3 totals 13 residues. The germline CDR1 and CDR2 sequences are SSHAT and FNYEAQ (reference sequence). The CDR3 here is CASASGRSDEQFF. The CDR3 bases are TGTGCTAGCGCTAGCGGGAGGTCTGATGAGCAGTTCTTC. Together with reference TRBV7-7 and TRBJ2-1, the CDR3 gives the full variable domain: GAGVSQSPRYKVTKRGQDVTLRCDPISSHATLYWYQQALGQGPEFLTYFNYEAQPDKSGLPSDRFSAERPEGSISTLTIQRTEQRDSAMYRCASASGRSDEQFFGPGTRLTVL.

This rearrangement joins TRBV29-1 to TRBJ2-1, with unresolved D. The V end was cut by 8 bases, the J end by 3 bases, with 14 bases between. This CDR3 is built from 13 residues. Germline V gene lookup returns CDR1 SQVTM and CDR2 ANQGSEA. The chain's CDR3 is CSLRKPLYNEQFF. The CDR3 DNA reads TGCAGCCTCCGGAAGCCCCTCTACAATGAGCAGTTCTTC.

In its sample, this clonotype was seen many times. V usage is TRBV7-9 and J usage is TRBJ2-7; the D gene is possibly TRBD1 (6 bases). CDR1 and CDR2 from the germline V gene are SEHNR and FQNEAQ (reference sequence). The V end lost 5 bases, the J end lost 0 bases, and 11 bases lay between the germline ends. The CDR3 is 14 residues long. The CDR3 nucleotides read TGTGCCAGCAGCCCCGGGACAAACTCCTACGAGCAGTACTTC. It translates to CASSPGTNSYEQYF.

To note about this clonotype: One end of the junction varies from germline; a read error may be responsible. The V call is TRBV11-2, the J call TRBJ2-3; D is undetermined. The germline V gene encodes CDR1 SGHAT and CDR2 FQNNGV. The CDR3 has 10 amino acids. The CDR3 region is CASSWGTRYF. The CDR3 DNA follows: TGTGCCAGCAGCTGGGGTACGCGGTATTTT.

CDR3 in DNA: TGTGCCAGCAGGGCGGCCTCCAGCTCCTACAATGAGCAGTTCTTC. Translation gives CASRAASSSYNEQFF. V and J are TRBV12-3 or TRBV12-4 and TRBJ2-1, with unresolved D. The V gene lost 6 bases and the J gene lost 0 bases, with 12 bases spanning the gap. This CDR3 contains 15 residues.

In DNA, the CDR3 is TGTGCCACCAGCGACAGGGAAGAAGAGACCCAGTACTTC. Translating gives CATSDREEETQYF. The chain couples TRBV10-3 to TRBJ2-5; 7 nucleotides match TRBD1. V shed 10 bases, J shed 3 bases, and the junction held 8 bases outside the gene matches. The CDR3 runs to 13 residues. Germline CDR1 and CDR2: ENHRY and SYGVKD.

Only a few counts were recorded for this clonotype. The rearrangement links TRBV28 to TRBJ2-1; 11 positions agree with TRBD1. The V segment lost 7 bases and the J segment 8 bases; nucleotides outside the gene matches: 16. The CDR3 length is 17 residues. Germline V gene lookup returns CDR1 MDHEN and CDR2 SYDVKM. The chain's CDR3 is CASNQGPGTGGQDEQFF. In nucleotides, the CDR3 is TGTGCCAGCAACCAGGGGCCTGGGACAGGGGGACAAGATGAGCAGTTCTTC.

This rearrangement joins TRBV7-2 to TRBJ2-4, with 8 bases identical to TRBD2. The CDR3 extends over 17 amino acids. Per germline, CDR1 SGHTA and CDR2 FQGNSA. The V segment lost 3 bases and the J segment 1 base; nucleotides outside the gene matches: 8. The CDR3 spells CASSLPGLAAAKNIQYF. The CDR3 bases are TGTGCCAGCAGCTTGCCCGGACTAGCCGCGGCCAAAAACATTCAGTACTTC. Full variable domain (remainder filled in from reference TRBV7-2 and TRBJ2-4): GAGVSQSPSNKVTEKGKDVELRCDPISGHTALYWYRQSLGQGLEFLIYFQGNSAPDKSGLPSDRFSAERTGGSVSTLTIQRTQQEDSAVYLCASSLPGLAAAKNIQYFGAGTRLSVL.

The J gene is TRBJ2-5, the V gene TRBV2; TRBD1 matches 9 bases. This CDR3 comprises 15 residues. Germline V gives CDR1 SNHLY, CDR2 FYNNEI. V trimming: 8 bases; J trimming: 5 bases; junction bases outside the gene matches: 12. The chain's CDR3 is CASGGGTGGLETQYF. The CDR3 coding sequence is TGTGCCAGCGGGGGGGGAACAGGGGGCCTGGAGACCCAGTACTTC.

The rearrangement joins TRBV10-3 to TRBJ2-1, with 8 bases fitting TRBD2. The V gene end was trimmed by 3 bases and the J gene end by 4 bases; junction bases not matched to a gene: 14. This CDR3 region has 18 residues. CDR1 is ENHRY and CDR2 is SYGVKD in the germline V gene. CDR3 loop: CAISENQGLVGVYNEQFF. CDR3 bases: TGTGCCATCAGTGAAAATCAGGGACTAGTGGGAGTGTACAATGAGCAGTTCTTC.

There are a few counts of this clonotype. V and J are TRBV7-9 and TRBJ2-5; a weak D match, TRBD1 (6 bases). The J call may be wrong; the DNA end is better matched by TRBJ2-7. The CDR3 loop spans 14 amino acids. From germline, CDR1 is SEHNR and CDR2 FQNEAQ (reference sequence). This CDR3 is CASSLVDSTYEQYF. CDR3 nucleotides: TGTGCCAGCAGCTTAGTGGACAGTACCTACGAGCAGTACTTC.

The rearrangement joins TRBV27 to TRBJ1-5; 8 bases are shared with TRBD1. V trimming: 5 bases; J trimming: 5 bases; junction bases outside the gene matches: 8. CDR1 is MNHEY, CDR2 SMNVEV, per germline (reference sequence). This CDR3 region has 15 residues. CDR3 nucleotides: TGTGCCAGCAGTGAGCGGACAGGGCGGCATCAGCCCCAGCATTTT. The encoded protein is CASSERTGRHQPQHF.

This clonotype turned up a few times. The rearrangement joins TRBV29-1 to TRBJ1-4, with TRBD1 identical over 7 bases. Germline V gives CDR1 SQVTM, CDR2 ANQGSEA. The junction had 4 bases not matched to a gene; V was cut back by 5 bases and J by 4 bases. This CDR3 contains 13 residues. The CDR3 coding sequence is TGCAGCGTTTCTGGACAGGATAATGAAAAACTGTTTTTT. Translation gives CSVSGQDNEKLFF.

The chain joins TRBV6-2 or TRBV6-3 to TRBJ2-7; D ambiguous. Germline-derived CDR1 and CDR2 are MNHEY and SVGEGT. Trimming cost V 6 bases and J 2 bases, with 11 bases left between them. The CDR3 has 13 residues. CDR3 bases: TGTGCCAGCAGGAGGACGGGTACCTACGAGCAGTACTTC. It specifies CASRRTGTYEQYF.

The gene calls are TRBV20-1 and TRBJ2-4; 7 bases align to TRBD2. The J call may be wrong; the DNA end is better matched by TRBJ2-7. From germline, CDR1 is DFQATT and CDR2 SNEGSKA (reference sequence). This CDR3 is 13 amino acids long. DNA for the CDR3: TGCAGTGCCATCGGGACTACCGCCTACGAGCAGTACTTC. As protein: CSAIGTTAYEQYF.

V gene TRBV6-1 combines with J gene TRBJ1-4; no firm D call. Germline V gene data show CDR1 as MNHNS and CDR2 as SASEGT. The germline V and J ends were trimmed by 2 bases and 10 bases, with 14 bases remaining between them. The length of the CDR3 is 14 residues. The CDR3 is CASSEQREDGKLFF. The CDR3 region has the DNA TGTGCCAGCAGTGAACAACGGGAGGACGGAAAACTGTTTTTT.

As DNA, the CDR3 is TGTGCCAGCAGTGCAAGTGCAGTGGGGGGCTACACCTTC. Translating gives CASSASAVGGYTF. This chain uses TRBV12-3 or TRBV12-4 with TRBJ1-2, with D unresolved. Trimming stripped 5 bases from V and 8 bases from J, with 15 bases between. CDR3 length equals 13 residues.

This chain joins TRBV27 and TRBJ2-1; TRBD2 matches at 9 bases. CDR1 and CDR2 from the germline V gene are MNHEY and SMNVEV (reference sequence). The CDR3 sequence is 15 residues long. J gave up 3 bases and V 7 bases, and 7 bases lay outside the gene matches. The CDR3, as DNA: TGTGCCAGCACACCATTAGCGGGAGTCTACAATGAGCAGTTCTTC. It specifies CASTPLAGVYNEQFF.

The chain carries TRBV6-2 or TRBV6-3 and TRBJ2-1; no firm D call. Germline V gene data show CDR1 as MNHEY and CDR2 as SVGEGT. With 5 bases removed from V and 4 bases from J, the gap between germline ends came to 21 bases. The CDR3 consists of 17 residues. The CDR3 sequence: CASSDGEARSIYNEQFF. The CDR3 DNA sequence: TGTGCCAGCAGTGACGGCGAGGCTAGATCAATTTACAATGAGCAGTTCTTC.

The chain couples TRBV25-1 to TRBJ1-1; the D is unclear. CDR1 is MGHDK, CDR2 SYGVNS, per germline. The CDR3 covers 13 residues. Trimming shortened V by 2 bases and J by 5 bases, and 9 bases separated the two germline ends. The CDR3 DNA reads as TGTGCCAGCAGTGAAACCCCCGGGACTGAAGCTTTCTTT. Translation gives CASSETPGTEAFF.

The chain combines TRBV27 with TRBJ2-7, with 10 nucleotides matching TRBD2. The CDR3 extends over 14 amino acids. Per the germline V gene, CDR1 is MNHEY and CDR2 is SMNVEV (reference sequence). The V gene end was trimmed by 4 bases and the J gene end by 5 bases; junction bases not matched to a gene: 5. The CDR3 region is CASSSSGRAHEQYF. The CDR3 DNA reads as TGTGCCAGCAGTTCAAGCGGGAGGGCCCACGAGCAGTACTTC.

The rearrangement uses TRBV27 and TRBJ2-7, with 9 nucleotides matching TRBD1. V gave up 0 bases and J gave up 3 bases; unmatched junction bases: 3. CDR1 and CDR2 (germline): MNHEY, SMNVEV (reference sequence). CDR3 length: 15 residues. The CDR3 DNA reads TGTGCCAGCAGTTTATCGGGGACAGGGCACTACGAGCAGTACTTC. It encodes CASSLSGTGHYEQYF.

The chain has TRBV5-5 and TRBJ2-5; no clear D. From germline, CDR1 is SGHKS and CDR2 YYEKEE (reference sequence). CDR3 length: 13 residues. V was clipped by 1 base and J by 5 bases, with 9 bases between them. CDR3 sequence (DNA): TGTGCCAGCAGCTTGTTGGATCTGGAGACCCAGTACTTC. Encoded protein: CASSLLDLETQYF. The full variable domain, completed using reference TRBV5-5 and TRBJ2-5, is DAGVTQSPTHLIKTRGQQVTLRCSPISGHKSVSWYQQVLGQGPQFIFQYYEKEERGRGNFPDRFSARQFPNYSSELNVNALLLGDSALYLCASSLLDLETQYFGPGTRLLVL.

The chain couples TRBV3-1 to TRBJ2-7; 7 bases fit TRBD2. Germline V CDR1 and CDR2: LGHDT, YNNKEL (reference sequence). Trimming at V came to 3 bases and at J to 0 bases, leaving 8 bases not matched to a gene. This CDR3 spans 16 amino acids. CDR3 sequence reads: CASSQAPLAGSYEQYF. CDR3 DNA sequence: TGTGCCAGCAGCCAGGCCCCGTTAGCGGGCTCCTACGAGCAGTACTTC.

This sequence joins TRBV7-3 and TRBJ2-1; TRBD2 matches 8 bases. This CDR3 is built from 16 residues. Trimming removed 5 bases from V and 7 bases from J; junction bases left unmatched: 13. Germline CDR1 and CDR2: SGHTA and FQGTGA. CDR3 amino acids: CASSPSSAGGGNEQFF. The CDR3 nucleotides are TGTGCCAGCAGCCCCTCCTCCGCGGGAGGCGGTAATGAGCAGTTCTTC.

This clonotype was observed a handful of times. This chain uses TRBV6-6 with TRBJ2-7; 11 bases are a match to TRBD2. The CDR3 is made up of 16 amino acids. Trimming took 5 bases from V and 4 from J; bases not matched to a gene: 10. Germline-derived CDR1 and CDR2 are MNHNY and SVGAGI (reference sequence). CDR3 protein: CASSSRLAGFPYEQYF. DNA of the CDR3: TGTGCCAGCAGTAGCCGACTAGCGGGGTTTCCTTACGAGCAGTACTTC.

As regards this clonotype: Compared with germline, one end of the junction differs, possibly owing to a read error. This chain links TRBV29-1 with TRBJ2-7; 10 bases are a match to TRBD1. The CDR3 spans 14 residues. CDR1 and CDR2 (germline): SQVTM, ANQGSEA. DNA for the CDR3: TGCAGCGTTGAATGGGACAGGGGAACCTACGAGCAGGACTTC. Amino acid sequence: CSVEWDRGTYEQDF.

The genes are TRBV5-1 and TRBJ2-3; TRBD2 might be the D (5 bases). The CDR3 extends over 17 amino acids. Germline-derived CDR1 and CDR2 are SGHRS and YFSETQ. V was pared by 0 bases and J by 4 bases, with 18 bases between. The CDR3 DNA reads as TGCGCCAGCAGCTTGGCCGGGCTCCCCGACGGGGCAGATACGCAGTATTTT. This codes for CASSLAGLPDGADTQYF.

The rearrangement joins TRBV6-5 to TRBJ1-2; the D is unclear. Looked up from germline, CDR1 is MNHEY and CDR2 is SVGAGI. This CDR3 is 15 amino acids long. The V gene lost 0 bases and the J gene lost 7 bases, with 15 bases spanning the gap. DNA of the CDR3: TGTGCCAGCAGTTACTCGATGAGGGCCCCCGCTGGCTACACCTTC. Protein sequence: CASSYSMRAPAGYTF.